Below are 13 T cell receptor beta chains sequenced from a single sample in a study of cytomegalovirus exposure and HLA in healthy donors. Vbeta (60) and Jbeta (13) primers were used in the PCR. Assay: immunoSEQ multiplex PCR; the TCRdb copy retains only in-frame clones and omits some. Among roughly 99,000 clones listed, approximately 81% were seen once. What was sequenced was PBMCs. The receptors were sampled from a man younger than 40 in good health and CMV-seronegative.

The gene calls are TRBV2 and TRBJ2-3, with no clear D. Germline V gives CDR1 SNHLY, CDR2 FYNNEI. CDR3 size: 14 residues. The V and J ends lost 3 bases and 0 bases respectively, with 7 bases between them. CDR3 region: CASSERGSTDTQYF. CDR3 coding DNA: TGTGCCAGCAGTGAGCGTGGTAGCACAGATACGCAGTATTTT.

The V and J genes are TRBV30 and TRBJ2-3, with TRBD2 matching 7 bases. The V segment lost 2 bases and the J segment 8 bases; nucleotides outside the gene matches: 16. In germline, CDR1 is GTSNPN, CDR2 SVGIG (reference sequence). The CDR3 runs to 16 residues. The DNA for the CDR3 is TGTGCCTGGAGTACCGGAACCGGACTAGGCGGCCGTACGCAGTATTTT. Its translation: CAWSTGTGLGGRTQYF.

V usage is TRBV27 and J usage is TRBJ2-7; 7 bases are a match to TRBD1. The germline gives CDR1 MNHEY, CDR2 SMNVEV (reference sequence). V lost 2 bases, J lost 1 base, and 2 bases stayed unmatched. This CDR3 is built from 14 residues. The CDR3 reads CASSLGGQSYEQYF. The CDR3 nucleotides read TGTGCCAGCAGTTTAGGGGGACAGTCCTACGAGCAGTACTTC.

The chain links TRBV29-1 to TRBJ2-1; D gene uncertain. Germline V gene sequence: CDR1 SQVTM, CDR2 ANQGSEA. The CDR3 length is 16 residues. Trimming removed 4 bases at V and 4 bases at J, with 20 bases between. Here the CDR3 DNA reads TGCAGCGTTGCCTCGACTCTGACCCCCATTTACAATGAGCAGTTCTTC. It encodes CSVASTLTPIYNEQFF.

The V gene is TRBV4-1, the J gene TRBJ2-3; D may be TRBD1 (6 bases). V gave up 4 bases and J gave up 0 bases, with 14 bases separating them. The CDR3 length is 16 residues. Germline V gene sequence: CDR1 MGHRA, CDR2 YSYEKL. The CDR3 spells CASSRTPRGSTDTQYF. The CDR3 DNA reads TGCGCCAGCAGCCGAACCCCGAGGGGGAGCACAGATACGCAGTATTTT.

The V gene is TRBV30, the J gene TRBJ1-4; the D gene is possibly TRBD1 (5 bases). The CDR3 has 15 amino acids. The germline gives CDR1 GTSNPN, CDR2 SVGIG (reference sequence). V was shortened by 2 bases and J by 7 bases, with 17 bases between the two germline ends. The CDR3: CAWSSPGGAIEKLFF. As DNA, the CDR3 is TGTGCCTGGAGTTCCCCGGGAGGGGCGATTGAAAAACTGTTTTTT.

The chain joins TRBV7-9 to TRBJ2-5; perhaps TRBD2 as D (5 bases). Germline CDR1 and CDR2: SEHNR and FQNEAQ (reference sequence). This CDR3 region has 13 residues. Trimming removed 2 bases from V and 4 bases from J, with 8 bases in between. The CDR3: CASSLKGGETQYF. DNA for the CDR3: TGTGCCAGCAGCTTAAAAGGAGGAGAGACCCAGTACTTC.

This rearrangement joins TRBV5-6 to TRBJ2-7, with 7 bases lining up with TRBD2. This CDR3 region has 13 residues. Germline values: CDR1 SGHDT, CDR2 YYEEEE. V was clipped by 4 bases and J by 1 base; unmatched bases: 2. CDR3 in amino acids: CASSGGGSYEQYF. In DNA form, the CDR3 reads TGTGCCAGCAGCGGGGGGGGTTCCTACGAGCAGTACTTC.

This clone was found a few times. The V and J genes are TRBV2 and TRBJ1-5; TRBD1 aligns across 8 bases. CDR3 size: 14 residues. Germline V gene data show CDR1 as SNHLY and CDR2 as FYNNEI. V was pared by 6 bases and J by 7 bases, with 8 bases of the junction left unmatched. In nucleotides, the CDR3 is TGTGCCAGCAGAGTACAGGGGGACGGACAGCCCCAGCATTTT. Translation: CASRVQGDGQPQHF.

The chain employs TRBV28 and TRBJ2-5; the D gene is possibly TRBD2 (5 bases). The CDR3 sequence is 14 residues long. V was trimmed by 5 bases and J by 5 bases, leaving 15 bases between them. CDR1 is MDHEN, CDR2 SYDVKM, per germline. The CDR3 DNA is TGTGCCAGCAGTCCCCGACTATACCCGGAGACCCAGTACTTC. It codes for CASSPRLYPETQYF.

V and J are TRBV6-1 and TRBJ2-7, with D unclear. Trimming took off 7 bases at V and 5 bases at J, with 18 bases between the two ends. CDR1 is MNHNS, CDR2 SASEGT, per germline. This CDR3 comprises 14 residues. In DNA form, the CDR3 reads TGTGCCAGCATTGAGACCCGCGTTCAGGACGAGCAGTACTTC. Encoded protein: CASIETRVQDEQYF.

The DNA of the CDR3 is TGTGCCAGCAGTCCCCGGGACAGCTATGGCTACACCTTC. This sequence encodes CASSPRDSYGYTF. The chain combines TRBV28 with TRBJ1-2; 7 nucleotides align to TRBD1. CDR1 and CDR2 (germline): MDHEN, SYDVKM. CDR3 length equals 13 residues. V gave up 5 bases and J gave up 4 bases; unmatched junction bases: 4.

J is TRBJ1-1 and V is TRBV2; possible D gene TRBD1, 5 bases. Germline values: CDR1 SNHLY, CDR2 FYNNEI. V was pared by 4 bases and J by 0 bases, with 9 bases between. The CDR3 loop spans 14 amino acids. The CDR3 loop reads CASSGTTMNTEAFF. The CDR3 coding sequence is TGTGCCAGCAGTGGGACAACCATGAACACTGAAGCTTTCTTT.